This T cell receptor beta chain was recorded in a study of cytomegalovirus exposure and HLA in healthy donors. For the study at large: Earlier, 150 million to 200 million T cells were analyzed, and fewer than 120 million unique TCR beta sequences were found among them. General study points: V- and J-gene trimming in TCR beta was tied to a missense DCLRE1C variant by an analysis performed later. Among TCR beta chains of equal frequency, HLA-associated ones were more clonally expanded in a later analysis.

Regarding this clone: Antigen specificity is unknown.

The length of the CDR3 is 17 residues. Germline CDR1 reads LGHNA; CDR2 reads YSLEER. The V gene lost 1 base and the J gene lost 5 bases, with 20 bases spanning the gap. It was with 60 Vbeta and 13 Jbeta primers that the PCR ran. Sequencing used immunoSEQ multiplex PCR; TCRdb keeps in-frame clones, though not all of them. The table has under 200,000 clones, about 68% seen once. Sequencing was done on a sample of PBMCs. V usage is TRBV4-3 and J usage is TRBJ2-5; maybe TRBD1 (6 bases). The origin of this receptor is a young man in good health and CMV-seronegative. CDR3 protein: CASSQALPSGGGETQYF. Written as DNA, the CDR3 is TGCGCCAGCAGCCAAGCACTCCCGTCTGGGGGCGGGGAGACCCAGTACTTC.